The TCR beta chain described here comes from a study of T-cell memory formation after mild COVID-19 (dated by TCRdb to the early 2020s). The study in broad terms: TCR sequence clusters from the two donors were largely donor specific. Longitudinal TCRalpha and TCRbeta repertoire sequencing tracked T-cell clones expanding and contracting after mild COVID-19 in a couple of donors. Two young, previously healthy adult volunteers, one female and one male, were included in the cohort.

The full study reports these points: Only two mild cases were covered in the study, and larger cohorts including severe cases with pre-infection samples were considered necessary. From day 15 to 85, contracting clones showed balanced CD4/CD8 phenotypes, whereas a second wave of clones that expanded from day 15 to 37 leaned towards CD4+. Contracting CD4+ clones were located mainly in the CM and EM memory subsets, whereas CD8+ clones were found to be enriched in EMRA. Some responding clones were detected in pre-infection memory, which suggested that pre-existing cross-reactive memory T cells had joined the SARS-CoV-2 response. Whether the second-wave clones peaking on day 37 were SARS-CoV-2 specific was not confirmed.

Ficoll-Paque density gradient centrifugation was the method used to isolate PBMCs. Sequenced using an Illumina NovaSeq 6000. TCRalpha and TCRbeta cDNA libraries were constructed by 5'RACE with constant-segment primers, with sample barcodes and unique molecular identifiers being introduced. Trizol reagent was used to extract RNA from every sample. Library amplification was performed in two PCR steps, and a second sample barcode and Illumina TruSeq adapters were introduced in the second step. Sequencing of libraries was performed on an Illumina NovaSeq with 2 x 150 bp paired-end reads. On the study's bioinformatics: Reads were demultiplexed and collapsed into UMI-guided consensus sequences with migec v1.2.7. Using mixcr v2.1.11, the UMI consensuses were aligned to TRA and TRB V and J templates and assembled into clonotypes. A clonotype was counted as expanded or contracted only when both edgeR and NoisET called the clonotype significant, with the noise models trained on biological replicates. edgeR calls used a false discovery rate-adjusted p below 0.01 and a log2 fold-change threshold of 1. As an exploratory analysis of dynamics, max-normalized trajectories of the 1000 most abundant clonotypes were examined by PCA with hierarchical clustering. The CD4 or CD8 phenotype of responding clones was assigned using the separately sequenced CD4+ and CD8+ repertoires. TCRdb redid the processing of the public reads, applying fastp at Q25 and MiXCR, and retained in-frame beta chains. Every CDR3 protein is listed once, alongside the most common genes and DNA of its rows. TCRdb, not the original authors, processed these V and J calls. For this sample the table gives approximately 230,000 distinct CDR3 sequences, of which around 15% were detected only once. Clones ranked in the top ten supply approximately 3.6% of the sample.

In regard to this clonotype: The specificity of this receptor is unknown. Base qualities are not provided; no much larger clone lies one nucleotide away.

The source of this sequence is a man aged 18 to 29 who had mild COVID-19 (a few samples of this study predate the infection). The sample titles of this study are shuffled in the database, so cell type and time point are left out; the donor was told from shared clones. Sequencing used PBMCs or a T cell subset sorted from them (not recorded which).

The encoded CDR3 is CASSPRDSMNTEAFF. The bases read TGTGCCAGCAGCCCCAGGGATTCCATGAACACTGAAGCTTTCTTT. Recombination linked TRBV7-8 to TRBJ1-1, and possibly TRBD1, on 5 matching bases. Relative to germline, V is 5 bases shorter and J is 0 bases shorter, with 13 bases between their ends. Measured from the cysteine to the phenylalanine, the CDR3 is 15 residues long. Of all the DNA, just the CDR3 is kept, 45 bases in frame from base 1. The CDR1 and CDR2 encoded by the germline V gene are SGHVS and FQNEAQ. Beyond the CDR3, the reference TRBV7-8 and TRBJ1-1 genes provide the residues; the full variable domain reads: GAGVSQSPRYKVAKRGQDVALRCDPISGHVSLFWYQQALGQGPEFLTYFQNEAQLDKSGLPSDRFFAERPEGSVSTLKIQRTQQEDSAVYLCASSPRDSMNTEAFFGQGTRLTVV.